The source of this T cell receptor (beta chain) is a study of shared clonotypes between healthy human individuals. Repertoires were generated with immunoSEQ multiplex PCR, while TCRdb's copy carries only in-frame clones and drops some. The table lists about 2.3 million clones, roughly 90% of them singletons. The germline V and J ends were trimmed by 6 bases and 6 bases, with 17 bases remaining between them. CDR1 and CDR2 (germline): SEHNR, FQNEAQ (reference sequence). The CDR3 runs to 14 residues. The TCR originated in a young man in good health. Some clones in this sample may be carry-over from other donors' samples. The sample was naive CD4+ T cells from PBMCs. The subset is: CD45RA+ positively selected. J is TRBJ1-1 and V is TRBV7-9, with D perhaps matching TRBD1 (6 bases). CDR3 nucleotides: TGTGCCAGCAGGCTCACAGGGAGTGGCGCTGAAGCTTTCTTT. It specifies CASRLTGSGAEAFF.